The clone carrying this T cell receptor beta chain was seen more than once but under ten times. This entry is derived from a study of human T cells and chemical hapten exposure. Background on the study: The patch tests put 0.01% DPC on the skin of the upper back and were read 6 days later.

The CDR3 runs to 15 residues. Per germline, CDR1 SGHDT and CDR2 YYEEEE. The V end was cut by 1 base, the J end by 1 base, with 11 bases between. Time point specified: patch test 3, about 24 weeks after DPC sensitization. The treatment here: therapeutic diphenylcyclopropenone sensitization with weekly scalp DPC. Donation of samples came from alopecia patients who were 18 to 70 years old and suitable for DPC. Library preparation tagged each individual cDNA molecule with a unique molecular identifier. TCRdb passed the RACE reads through MiXCR, listing each CDR3 protein once. The sample records 190,000 or so distinct CDR3 sequences, approximately 24% being singletons.

The genes are TRBV5-6 and TRBJ1-2; weak D call: TRBD1 (5 bases). The input for sequencing was whole blood, taken in connection with sensitization to the hapten diphenylcyclopropenone (DPC). The receptor comes from a middle-aged woman with alopecia areata. Some clones in this sample may be carry-over from other donors' samples. The CDR3 protein is CASSLSGTINYGYTF. CDR3 coding DNA: TGTGCCAGCAGCTTGTCAGGGACTATTAACTATGGCTACACCTTC.